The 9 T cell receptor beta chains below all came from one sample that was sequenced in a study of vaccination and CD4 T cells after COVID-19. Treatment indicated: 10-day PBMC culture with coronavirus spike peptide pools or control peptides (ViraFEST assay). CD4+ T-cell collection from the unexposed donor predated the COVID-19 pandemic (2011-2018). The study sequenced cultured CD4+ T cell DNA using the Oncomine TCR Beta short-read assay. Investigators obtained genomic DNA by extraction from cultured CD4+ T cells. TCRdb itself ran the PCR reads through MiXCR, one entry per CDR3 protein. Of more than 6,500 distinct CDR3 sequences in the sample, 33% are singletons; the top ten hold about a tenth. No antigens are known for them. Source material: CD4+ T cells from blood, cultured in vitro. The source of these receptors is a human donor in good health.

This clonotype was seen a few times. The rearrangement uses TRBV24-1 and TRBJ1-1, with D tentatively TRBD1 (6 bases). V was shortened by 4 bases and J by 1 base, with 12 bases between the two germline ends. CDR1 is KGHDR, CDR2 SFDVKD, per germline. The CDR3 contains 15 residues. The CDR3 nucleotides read TGTGCCACCAGTGAACGGGGGGCCCCGAACACTGAAGCTTTCTTT. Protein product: CATSERGAPNTEAFF.

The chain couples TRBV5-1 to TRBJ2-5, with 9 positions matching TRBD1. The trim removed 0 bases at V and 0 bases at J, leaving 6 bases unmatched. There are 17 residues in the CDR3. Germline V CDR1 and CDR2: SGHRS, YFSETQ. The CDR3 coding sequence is TGCGCCAGCAGCTTGGGACAGGGGGGGACGTACCAAGAGACCCAGTACTTC. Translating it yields CASSLGQGGTYQETQYF.

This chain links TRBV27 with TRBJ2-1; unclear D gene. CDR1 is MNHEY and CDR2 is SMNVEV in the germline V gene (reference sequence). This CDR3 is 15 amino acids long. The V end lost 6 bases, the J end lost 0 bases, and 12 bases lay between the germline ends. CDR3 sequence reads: CASRWSASSYNEQFF. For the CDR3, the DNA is TGTGCCAGCAGATGGAGCGCTAGCTCCTACAATGAGCAGTTCTTC.

In DNA, the CDR3 is TGTGCCAGCAGGCGGACTAGCGGGAGGGCAGAGCAGTACTTC. This gives the protein CASRRTSGRAEQYF. The V call is TRBV27, the J call TRBJ2-7, with 15 bases aligning to TRBD2. Germline V lookup: CDR1 MNHEY, CDR2 SMNVEV (reference sequence). The CDR3 has 14 amino acids. With V trimmed by 6 bases and J by 7 bases, 4 bases remained unmatched.

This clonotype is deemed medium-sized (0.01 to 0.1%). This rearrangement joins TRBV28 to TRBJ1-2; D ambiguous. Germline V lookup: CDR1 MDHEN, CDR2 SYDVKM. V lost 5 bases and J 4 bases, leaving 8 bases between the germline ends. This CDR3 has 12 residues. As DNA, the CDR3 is TGTGCCAGCAGTCAACAGCGCTATGGCTACACCTTC. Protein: CASSQQRYGYTF.

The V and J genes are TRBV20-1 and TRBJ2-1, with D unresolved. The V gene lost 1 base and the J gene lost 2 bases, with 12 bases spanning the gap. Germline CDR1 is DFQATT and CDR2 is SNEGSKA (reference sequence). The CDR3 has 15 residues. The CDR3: CSARAPTSPYNEQFF. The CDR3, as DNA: TGCAGTGCTAGAGCCCCGACATCGCCCTACAATGAGCAGTTCTTC.

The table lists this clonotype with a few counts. The CDR3 reads CSARSDRALGNQPQHF. CDR3 nucleotides: TGCAGTGCTAGGTCTGACAGGGCCTTAGGAAATCAGCCCCAGCATTTT. This chain links TRBV20-1 with TRBJ1-5; TRBD1 matches at 7 bases. V shed 3 bases, J shed 4 bases, and the junction held 12 bases outside the gene matches. The germline gives CDR1 DFQATT, CDR2 SNEGSKA (reference sequence). There are 16 residues in the CDR3.

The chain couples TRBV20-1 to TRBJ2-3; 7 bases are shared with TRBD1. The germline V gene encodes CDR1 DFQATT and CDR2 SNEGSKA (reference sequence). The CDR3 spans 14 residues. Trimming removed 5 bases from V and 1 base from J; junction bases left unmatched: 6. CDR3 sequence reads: CSAQRQGGTDTQYF. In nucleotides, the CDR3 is TGCAGTGCTCAACGACAGGGTGGCACAGATACGCAGTATTTT.

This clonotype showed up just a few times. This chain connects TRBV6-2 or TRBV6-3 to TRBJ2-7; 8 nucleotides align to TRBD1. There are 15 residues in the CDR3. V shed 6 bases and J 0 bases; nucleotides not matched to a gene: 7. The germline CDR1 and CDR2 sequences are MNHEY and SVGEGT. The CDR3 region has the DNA TGTGCCAGCAGGACAGACAGGGGCAGCTCCTACGAGCAGTACTTC. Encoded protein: CASRTDRGSSYEQYF.